This T cell receptor beta chain was captured by sequencing in a study of HIV-infected children after antiretroviral therapy interruption. The germline gives CDR1 SGHTA, CDR2 FQGNSA. The CDR3 spans 15 residues. V lost 6 bases, J lost 5 bases, and 19 bases lay in between. At least ten counts were recorded for this clonotype. Unique molecular identifiers were included in an RNA-based 3' RACE TCR library. Via MiXCR, TCRdb re-called the 3' RACE reads, giving one row per CDR3 protein. The sample has 70,000 to 90,000 distinct CDR3 sequences; about 7% are singletons. The sample's treatment: PENTA 11 planned treatment interruption arm or continuous ART arm. From thawed PBMCs, naive CD4+ CD45RA+ CD45RO- T cells were sorted.

The sequence derives from a pool of human donors with HIV. The chain has TRBV7-2 and TRBJ1-2; perhaps TRBD1 as D (5 bases). Here the sequenced sample was CD45RA+ CD4+ T cells from PBMCs, pooled from several time points, taken from a donor given antiretroviral therapy, either interrupted or continuous. Subset of the sample: naive CD4+ CD45RA+ CD45RO- T cells. The CDR3 DNA sequence: TGTGCCAGCAGACCAATCGTTGACAGCCCGTATGGCTACACCTTC. Translating gives CASRPIVDSPYGYTF.